The 25 T cell receptor beta chains given below trace back to one sample, sequenced in a study of cytomegalovirus exposure and HLA in healthy donors. The PCR employed 60 Vbeta primers together with 13 Jbeta primers. Some clones are missing from TCRdb's copy, which holds only in-frame ones; the method was immunoSEQ multiplex PCR. The sample yields under 200,000 clones, 80% to 90% seen once. Sequenced sample: PBMCs. The receptors stem from a woman in her late teens or twenties in good health and CMV-seronegative.

The J gene is TRBJ2-3, the V gene TRBV4-2; D is possibly TRBD1 (6 bases). Trimming pared 8 bases from V and 8 bases from J, leaving 20 bases between. The CDR3 consists of 14 residues. Germline V CDR1 and CDR2: LGHNA, YNFKEQ. Here the CDR3 DNA reads TGTGCCAGCTGGCTCAGGGGACCCCCGGCTACGCAGTATTTT. Translation: CASWLRGPPATQYF.

V usage is TRBV5-1 and J usage is TRBJ2-3; 13 bases fit TRBD2. The CDR3 length is 19 residues. Germline V CDR1 and CDR2: SGHRS, YFSETQ. Trimming at V came to 4 bases and at J to 3 bases, leaving 14 bases not matched to a gene. The DNA of the CDR3 is TGCGCCAGCAGCCTGGGGCTACTAGCGGGAGGGCTGAGGACAGATACGCAGTATTTT. Its protein is CASSLGLLAGGLRTDTQYF. Combining the CDR3 with reference TRBV5-1 and TRBJ2-3 gives the whole variable domain KAGVTQTPRYLIKTRGQQVTLSCSPISGHRSVSWYQQTPGQGLQFLFEYFSETQRNKGNFPGRFSGRQFSNSRSEMNVSTLELGDSALYLCASSLGLLAGGLRTDTQYFGPGTRLTVL.

The chain combines TRBV27 with TRBJ2-7; D not resolved. Germline-derived CDR1 and CDR2 are MNHEY and SMNVEV (reference sequence). The CDR3 runs to 17 residues. Trimming pared 5 bases from V and 0 bases from J, leaving 20 bases between. The CDR3 here is CASSPSVRPGFSYEQYF. In nucleotides, the CDR3 is TGTGCCAGCAGTCCCAGCGTCCGGCCGGGTTTCTCCTACGAGCAGTACTTC.

The chain couples TRBV2 to TRBJ1-5; D gene uncertain. This CDR3 region has 13 residues. Trimming took off 8 bases at V and 6 bases at J, with 14 bases between the two ends. CDR1 SNHLY and CDR2 FYNNEI come from the germline V gene. The CDR3: CASQREGFQPQHF. Here the CDR3 DNA reads TGTGCCAGCCAGAGGGAAGGGTTTCAGCCCCAGCATTTT.

The gene calls are TRBV28 and TRBJ2-7, with D tentatively TRBD1 (5 bases). This CDR3 has 15 amino acids. Germline-derived CDR1 and CDR2 are MDHEN and SYDVKM. Between the trimmed V and J ends, which lost 3 bases and 1 base, there was a span of 13 bases. The CDR3 is CASSFWATGSYEQYF. The CDR3 coding sequence is TGTGCCAGCAGTTTTTGGGCAACAGGTTCCTACGAGCAGTACTTC.

V gene TRBV19 combines with J gene TRBJ2-3, with a tentative D call TRBD2 (7 bases). V was cut by 5 bases and J by 2 bases, with 17 bases left in between. CDR1 and CDR2 from the germline V gene are LNHDA and SQIVND (reference sequence). CDR3 size: 16 residues. CDR3 sequence (DNA): TGTGCCAGTAGTCCGGGGGGCTTAGGGAACACAGATACGCAGTATTTT. It translates to CASSPGGLGNTDTQYF.

The rearrangement uses TRBV7-8 and TRBJ1-5; possible D gene TRBD1, 5 bases. The V gene's germline CDR1 is SGHVS and CDR2 FQNEAQ. Trimming took 0 bases from V and 7 from J, leaving 13 bases between them. This CDR3 is 15 amino acids long. CDR3 sequence reads: CASSLAPGGRQPQHF. The CDR3, as DNA: TGTGCCAGCAGCTTAGCGCCCGGGGGACGGCAGCCCCAGCATTTT.

The chain has TRBV6-5 and TRBJ2-7; D might be TRBD2 (5 bases). Trimming left V 4 bases short and J 7 bases short, with 20 bases between. This CDR3 is 15 amino acids long. The germline CDR1 and CDR2 sequences are MNHEY and SVGAGI. The CDR3 region is CASSWGEASPREQYF. The CDR3 DNA sequence: TGTGCCAGCAGTTGGGGAGAAGCCTCGCCTCGGGAGCAGTACTTC.

The CDR3 DNA sequence: TGTGCCAGCAGTTTTCCGGGTGCTGGCCTCTATGGCTACACCTTC. It encodes CASSFPGAGLYGYTF. J is TRBJ1-2 and V is TRBV27; D is uncertain. This CDR3 is 15 amino acids long. From germline, CDR1 is MNHEY and CDR2 SMNVEV (reference sequence). Trimming removed 3 bases from V and 4 bases from J, with 15 bases in between.

For this clone: Additional DNA sequences in this sample encode the identical CDR3. J is TRBJ1-1 and V is TRBV7-9; TRBD1 is a possible D gene (5 bases). V was trimmed by 5 bases and J by 3 bases, leaving 7 bases between them. CDR3 length: 12 residues. The V gene's germline CDR1 is SEHNR and CDR2 FQNEAQ (reference sequence). The DNA for the CDR3 is TGTGCCAGCAGCCCCAGGGACACTGAAGCTTTCTTT. The encoded protein is CASSPRDTEAFF.

V usage is TRBV5-1 and J usage is TRBJ2-5, with 9 bases fitting TRBD2. The trim removed 1 base at V and 5 bases at J, leaving 9 bases unmatched. This CDR3 contains 16 residues. The germline V gene has CDR1 SGHRS and CDR2 YFSETQ. CDR3 DNA sequence: TGCGCCAGCAGCTTGCAAGCGGGAGGAGGGCGGGAGACCCAGTACTTC. Translation gives CASSLQAGGGRETQYF.

The J gene is TRBJ1-5, the V gene TRBV15; D perhaps matches TRBD1 (5 bases). There are 16 residues in the CDR3. Deletions cut 5 bases from V and 4 bases from J, with 18 bases between. Germline CDR1 reads LNHNV; CDR2 reads YYDKDF (reference sequence). The CDR3 loop is CATSSGFQGPNQPQHF. The DNA for the CDR3 is TGTGCCACCAGCTCGGGTTTCCAGGGCCCGAATCAGCCCCAGCATTTT.

The chain joins TRBV23-1 to TRBJ1-6; D gene uncertain. TRBV23-1 is marked as an open reading frame, function uncertain. V was pared by 0 bases and J by 7 bases, with 16 bases between. The CDR3 is 17 amino acids. The CDR3 reads CASSQSYFSQMNSPLHF. The CDR3 DNA reads as TGCGCCAGCAGTCAATCGTATTTTAGCCAGATGAATTCACCCCTCCACTTT.

This clone showed up just once. Here the CDR3 DNA reads TGTGCCAGTAGTATTAGGGGAAGAACCTATGGCTACACCTTC. Protein: CASSIRGRTYGYTF. This rearrangement joins TRBV19 to TRBJ1-2; the D gene is possibly TRBD1 (5 bases). Germline V CDR1 and CDR2: LNHDA, SQIVND (reference sequence). V lost 3 bases, J lost 4 bases, and 12 bases lay in between. The CDR3 loop spans 14 amino acids. The entire variable domain, with the rest obtained from reference TRBV19 and TRBJ1-2, is as follows: DGGITQSPKYLFRKEGQNVTLSCEQNLNHDAMYWYRQDPGQGLRLIYYSQIVNDFQKGDIAEGYSVSREKKESFPLTVTSAQKNPTAFYLCASSIRGRTYGYTFGSGTRLTVV.

The chain employs TRBV6-5 and TRBJ2-5, with TRBD1 as a possible D gene (5 bases). Germline V lookup: CDR1 MNHEY, CDR2 SVGAGI. V dropped 6 bases and J dropped 7 bases, with 12 bases sitting between them. This CDR3 region has 12 residues. For the CDR3, the DNA is TGTGCCAGCAGCAGGGCCTCAGGGACCCAGTACTTC. As protein: CASSRASGTQYF.

The chain carries TRBV5-6 and TRBJ1-5; 7 positions match TRBD1. Germline assignment: CDR1 SGHDT and CDR2 YYEEEE. V shed 2 bases and J 3 bases; nucleotides not matched to a gene: 5. The CDR3 sequence is 15 residues long. Written as DNA, the CDR3 is TGTGCCAGCAGCTTACGACAGGGTAACAATCAGCCCCAGCATTTT. Protein: CASSLRQGNNQPQHF.

The chain has TRBV11-2 and TRBJ2-3, with 11 bases aligning to TRBD1. The CDR3 sequence is 17 residues long. Germline V gene lookup returns CDR1 SGHAT and CDR2 FQNNGV. The V gene end was trimmed by 5 bases and the J gene end by 0 bases; junction bases not matched to a gene: 7. CDR3 region: CASSRTGTGGSTDTQYF. CDR3 in DNA: TGTGCCAGCAGCCGGACCGGGACAGGGGGAAGCACAGATACGCAGTATTTT.

The rearrangement uses TRBV6-5 and TRBJ1-5; 8 bases fit TRBD1. The V segment lost 6 bases and the J segment 6 bases; nucleotides outside the gene matches: 10. Germline-derived CDR1 and CDR2 are MNHEY and SVGAGI. The CDR3 length is 15 residues. The CDR3 DNA is TGTGCCAGCAGGGACCCAGGGGGCTCAGGTCAGCCCCAGCATTTT. It encodes CASRDPGGSGQPQHF.

The V call is TRBV7-3, the J call TRBJ2-2; TRBD2 is a possible D gene (5 bases). In germline, CDR1 is SGHTA, CDR2 FQGTGA. V was cut by 6 bases and J by 4 bases, with 9 bases left in between. The CDR3 sequence is 13 residues long. The CDR3 loop reads CASSLDFTGELFF. CDR3 coding DNA: TGTGCCAGCAGTCTGGACTTCACCGGGGAGCTGTTTTTT. Full variable domain (missing parts from reference TRBV7-3 and TRBJ2-2): GAGVSQTPSNKVTEKGKYVELRCDPISGHTALYWYRQSLGQGPEFLIYFQGTGAADDSGLPNDRFFAVRPEGSVSTLKIQRTERGDSAVYLCASSLDFTGELFFGEGSRLTVL.

The chain combines TRBV30 with TRBJ1-2, with 10 bases lining up with TRBD1. The CDR3 spans 14 residues. Losses at the gene ends were 6 bases for V and 5 bases for J; bases not matched to a gene: 9. CDR1 is GTSNPN, CDR2 SVGIG, per germline (reference sequence). CDR3 DNA sequence: TGTGCCTGTACCCGGACAGGGGGAATATATGGCTACACCTTC. It translates to CACTRTGGIYGYTF.

This chain connects TRBV28 to TRBJ2-7; D might be TRBD2 (5 bases). Germline CDR1 is MDHEN and CDR2 is SYDVKM. Trimming shortened V by 5 bases and J by 2 bases, and 10 bases separated the two germline ends. The CDR3 length is 13 residues. The DNA for the CDR3 is TGTGCCAGCAGTCGGGCGACTACCTACGAGCAGTACTTC. Its translation: CASSRATTYEQYF. The full variable domain, rest sourced from reference TRBV28 and TRBJ2-7, is DVKVTQSSRYLVKRTGEKVFLECVQDMDHENMFWYRQDPGLGLRLIYFSYDVKMKEKGDIPEGYSVSREKKERFSLILESASTNQTSMYLCASSRATTYEQYFGPGTRLTVT.

V is TRBV4-1 and J is TRBJ1-1; D is unresolved. This CDR3 has 13 residues. Deletions cut 1 base from V and 6 bases from J, with 9 bases between. Looked up from germline, CDR1 is MGHRA and CDR2 is YSYEKL. For the CDR3, the DNA is TGCGCCAGCAGCCAAGCAGAGAGCGCTGAAGCTTTCTTT. Translating gives CASSQAESAEAFF.

The chain is built from TRBV7-8 and TRBJ1-1; D is unclear. This CDR3 is 14 amino acids long. Deletions cut 5 bases from V and 1 base from J, with 11 bases between. CDR1 SGHVS and CDR2 FQNEAQ come from the germline V gene. The CDR3 bases are TGTGCCAGCAGCCAGACGAGAGGGAACACTGAAGCTTTCTTT. This gives the protein CASSQTRGNTEAFF.

This chain's CDR3 is CASRSGEVGSPLHF. CDR3 sequence (DNA): TGTGCCAGCAGGTCTGGGGAGGTGGGTTCACCCCTCCACTTT. The chain joins TRBV7-9 to TRBJ1-6; D not certain. Germline CDR1 is SEHNR and CDR2 is FQNEAQ (reference sequence). The CDR3 loop spans 14 amino acids. Trimming cost V 6 bases and J 9 bases, with 15 bases left between them.

This chain uses TRBV7-2 with TRBJ2-5, with D unresolved. The CDR3 totals 13 residues. Trimming left V 6 bases short and J 3 bases short, with 11 bases between. Germline-derived CDR1 and CDR2 are SGHTA and FQGNSA. The CDR3 nucleotides are TGTGCCAGCAGTGCCCGATCGGAAGAGACCCAGTACTTC. Encoded protein: CASSARSEETQYF.